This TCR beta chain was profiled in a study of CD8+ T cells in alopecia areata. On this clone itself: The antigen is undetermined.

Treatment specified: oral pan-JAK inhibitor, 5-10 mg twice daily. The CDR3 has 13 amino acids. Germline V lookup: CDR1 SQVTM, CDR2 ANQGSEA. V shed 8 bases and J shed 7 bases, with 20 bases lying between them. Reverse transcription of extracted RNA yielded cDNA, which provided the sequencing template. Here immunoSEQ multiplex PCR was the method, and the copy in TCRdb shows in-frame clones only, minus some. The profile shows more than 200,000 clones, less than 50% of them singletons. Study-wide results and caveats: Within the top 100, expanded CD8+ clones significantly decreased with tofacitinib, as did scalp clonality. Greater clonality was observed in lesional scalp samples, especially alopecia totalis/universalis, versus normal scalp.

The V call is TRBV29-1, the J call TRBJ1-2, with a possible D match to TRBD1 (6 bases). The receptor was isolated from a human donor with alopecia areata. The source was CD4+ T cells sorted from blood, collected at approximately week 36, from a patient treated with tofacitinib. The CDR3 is CSTPEWGLGGYTF. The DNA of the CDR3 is TGCAGCACGCCGGAGTGGGGGCTAGGTGGCTACACCTTC.